This T cell receptor beta chain comes out of a study of OX40 agonist ivuxolimab in advanced cancers. Overall study: Earlier anti-PD-1, anti-PD-L1 or anti-CTLA-4 therapy was permitted; about 38% had received some.

Drawing of blood for sampling happened at baseline, at cycle 4 day 1, and at cycle 7 day 1. Repertoires were generated with immunoSEQ multiplex PCR, while TCRdb's copy carries only in-frame clones and drops some. Here the sample spans about 120,000 clones, just under 95% being singletons. CDR3 length: 12 amino acids. Between the trimmed V and J ends, which lost 5 bases and 3 bases, there was a span of 8 bases. In germline, CDR1 is SEHNR, CDR2 FQNEAQ (reference sequence). V usage is TRBV7-9 and J usage is TRBJ2-7; no firm D call. The sequences come from CD4+ or CD8+ T cells sorted from blood, collected in a trial of the OX40 agonist ivuxolimab. The receptor's source is an adult with an advanced solid tumor such as melanoma, head and neck, liver or kidney cancer. In DNA form, the CDR3 reads TGTGCCAGCAGCCGCGACCACTACGAGCAGTACTTC. It translates to CASSRDHYEQYF.